This T cell receptor (beta chain) originates from a study of T cell responses to AZD1222 COVID-19 vaccine. Worth noting for this clone: The antigen remains unidentified.

Profiling relied on immunoSEQ multiplex PCR, and the TCRdb table lists in-frame clones only, not all of them. Of approximately 110,000 clones listed, approximately 91% were seen once; the top ten hold around a sixth. In germline, CDR1 is SGHAT, CDR2 FQNNGV. V shed 2 bases, J shed 3 bases, and the junction held 4 bases outside the gene matches. The CDR3 loop spans 14 amino acids. Study-wide points: Spike-specific TCR breadth and depth rose after two AZD1222 doses. CD4 TCRs linked to vaccination spanned spike, dominating at 160-218 and 743-854.

The source was peripheral blood, collected on day 0 of AZD1222 vaccination. J is TRBJ2-7 and V is TRBV11-2; TRBD2 agrees at 7 bases. The source of this sequence is an adult in good health. CDR3 DNA sequence: TGTGCCAGCAGCTTAATCGGGGGGAACTACGAGCAGTACTTC. Translating it yields CASSLIGGNYEQYF.